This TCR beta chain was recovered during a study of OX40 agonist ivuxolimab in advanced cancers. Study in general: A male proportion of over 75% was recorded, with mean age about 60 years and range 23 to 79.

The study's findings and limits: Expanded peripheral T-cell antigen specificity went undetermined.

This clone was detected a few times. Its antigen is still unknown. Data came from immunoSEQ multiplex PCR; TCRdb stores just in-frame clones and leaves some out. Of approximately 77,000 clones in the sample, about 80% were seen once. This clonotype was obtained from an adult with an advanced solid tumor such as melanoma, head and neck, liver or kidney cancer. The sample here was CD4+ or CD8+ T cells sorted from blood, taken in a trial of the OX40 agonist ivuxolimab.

The CDR3 loop is CASSLGQGFGEQYF. The CDR3 region has the DNA TGTGCCAGCAGTTTGGGACAGGGATTTGGGGAGCAGTACTTC. The chain links TRBV27 to TRBJ2-7, with 9 bases identical to TRBD1. The V gene end was trimmed by 3 bases and the J gene end by 7 bases; junction bases not matched to a gene: 7. The CDR3 consists of 14 residues. Germline CDR1 is MNHEY and CDR2 is SMNVEV (reference sequence).